The 12 T cell receptor beta chains reported below all come from one sample, sequenced in a study of blood T cell repertoires in COVID-19 (TCRdb year 2020). Receptor libraries were prepared by the immunoSEQ multiplex PCR assay. Imported from immuneACCESS, the table was reduced by TCRdb to in-frame sequences with V and J called. These copies leave out some clones; in studies compared against another copy, an unresolved V gene accounts for under half, and the cause of the remainder is not known. This sample is represented by about 130,000 clones; approximately 85% of them were singletons. The ten most abundant clones make up more than 3.5% of the sample. Input material: peripheral blood. The origin of the receptors is a human donor in a cohort sampled during active COVID-19.

The rearrangement links TRBV19 to TRBJ1-2; D is unclear. This CDR3 is built from 16 residues. Germline values: CDR1 LNHDA, CDR2 SQIVND (reference sequence). V shed 1 base and J shed 6 bases, with 18 bases lying between them. The chain's CDR3 is CASSIGAGVSGNGYTF. The CDR3 region has the DNA TGTGCCAGTAGTATAGGGGCCGGGGTCTCGGGGAATGGCTACACCTTC.

The CDR3 coding sequence is TGTGCCTGGAGTGTCACGCTAGCGGGCGGGGAGCTGTTTTTT. It translates to CAWSVTLAGGELFF. V is TRBV30 and J is TRBJ2-2, with 8 positions matching TRBD2. This CDR3 comprises 14 residues. From germline, CDR1 is GTSNPN and CDR2 SVGIG (reference sequence). Trimming took 0 bases from V and 7 from J; bases not matched to a gene: 4.

The chain is built from TRBV2 and TRBJ2-1, with TRBD2 identical over 7 bases. The CDR3 spans 12 residues. The trim removed 6 bases at V and 10 bases at J, leaving 6 bases unmatched. Germline loops: CDR1 SNHLY, CDR2 FYNNEI. This chain's CDR3 is CASRRAREEQFF. The CDR3 DNA follows: TGTGCCAGCAGAAGGGCGCGGGAGGAGCAGTTCTTC.

The rearrangement uses TRBV27 and TRBJ2-7, with 7 bases matching TRBD1. Germline values: CDR1 MNHEY, CDR2 SMNVEV (reference sequence). The junction had 10 bases not matched to a gene; V was cut back by 8 bases and J by 3 bases. The CDR3 consists of 14 residues. CDR3 loop: CASARTGLLYEQYF. The CDR3 DNA reads as TGTGCCAGCGCCCGGACAGGCCTCCTCTACGAGCAGTACTTC.

V gene TRBV6-2 or TRBV6-3 combines with J gene TRBJ2-2, with TRBD2 as a possible D gene (6 bases). The V gene's germline CDR1 is MNHEY and CDR2 SVGEGT. V lost 2 bases, J lost 3 bases, and 16 bases lay in between. The CDR3 consists of 17 residues. The CDR3 DNA reads as TGTGCCAGCAGTTACCTCGGGAGCAGTGGATACACCGGGGAGCTGTTTTTT. The encoded protein is CASSYLGSSGYTGELFF.

This rearrangement joins TRBV10-2 to TRBJ1-2; D is undetermined. The CDR3 totals 15 residues. V lost 2 bases to trimming and J lost 2 bases, with 12 bases between them. The germline V gene encodes CDR1 WSHSY and CDR2 SAAADI. The CDR3 coding sequence is TGCGCCAGCAGTGAGAGCGATACCTACAACTATGGCTACACCTTC. Protein: CASSESDTYNYGYTF.

The J gene is TRBJ2-1, the V gene TRBV5-4; 8 nucleotides agree with TRBD1. Germline V gene data show CDR1 as SGHNT and CDR2 as YYREEE (reference sequence). This CDR3 is built from 15 residues. V shed 5 bases and J 4 bases; nucleotides not matched to a gene: 8. In nucleotides, the CDR3 is TGTGCCAGCAGAATCTCCGGACAGGGATACAATGAGCAGTTCTTC. This gives the protein CASRISGQGYNEQFF.

The V call is TRBV6-2 or TRBV6-3, the J call TRBJ1-5; 7 bases fit TRBD1. V lost 6 bases to trimming and J lost 7 bases; unmatched junction nucleotides: 9. This CDR3 has 14 residues. Per germline, CDR1 MNHEY and CDR2 SVGEGT. The CDR3 region has the DNA TGTGCCAGCAGCCGTGGACAGGCAAACCAGCCCCAGCATTTT. Its translation: CASSRGQANQPQHF.

V is TRBV7-8 and J is TRBJ1-3, with D possibly TRBD1 on 5 matching bases. V dropped 2 bases and J dropped 2 bases, with 7 bases sitting between them. The CDR3 sequence is 14 residues long. CDR1 is SGHVS and CDR2 is FQNEAQ in the germline V gene. The chain's CDR3 is CASSLSRAGNTIYF. CDR3 sequence (DNA): TGTGCCAGCAGCTTATCCAGGGCTGGAAACACCATATATTTT.

The chain couples TRBV6-6 to TRBJ1-6; 10 nucleotides align to TRBD1. This CDR3 contains 15 residues. CDR1 and CDR2 (germline): MNHNY, SVGAGI (reference sequence). Unmatched junction bases numbered 6, after V lost 4 bases and J lost 9 bases. The CDR3, as DNA: TGTGCCAGCAGTTCCCGGACAGGGGGGATTTCACCCCTCCACTTT. This codes for CASSSRTGGISPLHF.

The J gene is TRBJ1-4, the V gene TRBV30, with 9 nucleotides matching TRBD1. CDR3 length: 14 residues. Trimming took 0 bases from V and 8 from J; bases not matched to a gene: 4. The germline V gene encodes CDR1 GTSNPN and CDR2 SVGIG (reference sequence). Written as DNA, the CDR3 is TGTGCCTGGAGTGTACAGGGGGCAGGAGAAAAACTGTTTTTT. It yields the protein CAWSVQGAGEKLFF.

J is TRBJ2-1 and V is TRBV5-6; D unclear. The V and J ends lost 1 base and 0 bases respectively, with 8 bases between them. CDR1 is SGHDT, CDR2 YYEEEE, per germline. There are 15 residues in the CDR3. CDR3 loop: CASSLMTFSYNEQFF. The CDR3 bases are TGTGCCAGCAGCTTGATGACTTTCTCCTACAATGAGCAGTTCTTC.